Below, one TCR beta chain is given with its context. The antigen remains unidentified. This sample was included in a study of T cells expressing NK-cell markers. Study summary: Sorted CD3+CD56+NKG2C+, CD3+CD56+NKG2C- and CD3+CD56-NKG2C+ T-cell subsets were beta-chain profiled. Sequenced donors, eight in total, included seven who were HCMV-seropositive and one who was seronegative.

TCRdb reprocessed the 5' RACE reads and keeps a single row for each CDR3 protein, giving no DNA. Its table lists 500,000 to 700,000 distinct CDR3 sequences. Germline CDR1 MNHNS, CDR2 SASEGT. The CDR3 length is 15 residues. Study-wide results and caveats: For about 6 donors, the dominant NKG2C+ clonotypes made up roughly 1.0-7.0% of their CD8+ T cells. Leadership of the CD3+CD56-NKG2C+ fraction also belonged to these clonotypes in a handful of donors.

The sequence was obtained from a man aged 18-30 years in good health. Input material: blood T cells: a sorted CD56 or NKG2C T cell subset, CD4+ or CD8+ T cells, or bulk PBMC T cells (not recorded which). This rearrangement joins TRBV6-1 to TRBJ2-7; checking the TCRdb D call of TRBD1 is not possible without DNA. CDR3 loop: CASSVTGQGNYEQYF.